Listed below are T cell receptor beta chains from one sample, sequenced in a study of long-term antiretroviral therapy in people with HIV. This table comes from immunoSEQ multiplex PCR, and its TCRdb copy is limited to in-frame clones, with some not included. The sample contains roughly 28,000 clones, roughly 90% of which appear only once. The sequencing used unsorted PBMCs, collected 3.1 years after starting antiretroviral therapy. Receptors originate from a man between 18 and 35 years old with HIV. The CDR3 runs from the conserved cysteine through the conserved F or W. Fields, in order: J gene, V gene, clone size, D gene, CDR3 DNA, CDR3 protein. The D gene is left open where the match is weak. Clone size is given for some rows only: seen once, a few or many times, or a class if the clone is expanded.

J: TRBJ1-1; V: TRBV6-6; size: once; D: TRBD1; DNA: TGTGCCAGCAGTTACTCGAGGACAGGGGTCACTGAAGCTTTCTTT; CDR3: CASSYSRTGVTEAFF
J: TRBJ1-1; V: TRBV9; size: once; D: -; DNA: TGTGCCAGCAGCGTAGTACCAGTTGGACCTGAAGCTTTCTTT; CDR3: CASSVVPVGPEAFF
J: TRBJ2-7; V: TRBV18; size: -; D: TRBD1; DNA: TGTGCCAGCTCACTAGGACAGGGACCCTACGAGCAGTACTTC; CDR3: CASSLGQGPYEQYF
J: TRBJ2-1; V: TRBV6-5; size: -; D: TRBD2; DNA: TGTGCCAGCAGGCCTAGCGGGAGAGGGAAGCAGTTCTTC; CDR3: CASRPSGRGKQFF
J: TRBJ1-2; V: TRBV6-6; size: -; D: -; DNA: TGTGCCAGCAGCCCTCGCGAAAATGGCTACACCTTC; CDR3: CASSPRENGYTF
J: TRBJ1-1; V: TRBV2; size: once; D: -; DNA: TGTGCCTCCTGGGGAAGACTAGCCCCCACTGAAGCTTTCTTT; CDR3: CASWGRLAPTEAFF
J: TRBJ2-3; V: TRBV6-5; size: -; D: TRBD2; DNA: TGTGCCAGCAGTTATAGCGGGAGCGGATGGGATACGCAGTATTTT; CDR3: CASSYSGSGWDTQYF
J: TRBJ2-7; V: TRBV29-1; size: -; D: -; DNA: TGCAGCGTTGAGGTGAGCTCCTACGAGCAGTACTTC; CDR3: CSVEVSSYEQYF
J: TRBJ2-3; V: TRBV7-6; size: -; D: TRBD2; DNA: TGTGCCAGCAGCTTGGCGATTGGGCGGGGGGCACCAGATACGCAGTATTTT; CDR3: CASSLAIGRGAPDTQYF
J: TRBJ1-1; V: TRBV13; size: -; D: -; DNA: TGTGCCAGCAGTTCGGGCCTAGGGAGCACTGAAGCTTTCTTT; CDR3: CASSSGLGSTEAFF
J: TRBJ1-1; V: TRBV6-5; size: -; D: -; DNA: TGTGCCAGCGGGATCTCAGGGTCAGGGGCTGAAGCTTTCTTT; CDR3: CASGISGSGAEAFF